This TCR beta chain is drawn from a study of beta chain features in type 1 diabetes. Points from the study as a whole: Reduced insertions and increased deletions marked VDJ junctions in type 1 diabetes patients. A moderate, significant TCRB CDR3 shortening appeared in type 1 diabetes across four CD4+ subsets.

There are a few counts of this clone. The antigen is undetermined. Expressed TCRB transcripts were sequenced after all isolated RNA was converted to cDNA. Profiled with immunoSEQ multiplex PCR; TCRdb holds only in-frame clones, not every one. The sample includes about 270,000 clones, roughly an eighth of them seen just once. The sequence came from a man aged 30 to 45 with type 1 diabetes. Sample: naive CD4+ T cells from blood.

The CDR3 protein is CASSAAAESTDTQYF. Here the CDR3 DNA reads TGTGCCAGCAGTGCGGCAGCGGAGTCCACAGATACGCAGTATTTT. This sequence joins TRBV28 and TRBJ2-3; D is perhaps TRBD2 (5 bases). This CDR3 region has 15 residues. CDR1 and CDR2 from the germline V gene are MDHEN and SYDVKM. V lost 5 bases and J 2 bases, leaving 14 bases between the germline ends.